The source of this T cell receptor beta chain is a study of response to subunit inactivated influenza vaccine. Study-wide results and limits: Authors suggested seasonal influenza vaccinations each recruit few new T cells.

One entry per CDR3 protein results from TCRdb running MiXCR on the RT-PCR reads. The sample records about 800,000 distinct CDR3 sequences, 20% to 25% being singletons. The J segment lost 3 bases and the V segment lost 3 bases, leaving 7 bases of the junction unmatched. Germline CDR1 and CDR2: LGHNA and YNFKEQ. The CDR3 totals 16 residues. This clonotype has more than one count but fewer than ten. Its antigen is still unknown. The TCR comes from a man over 45 who received an inactivated influenza vaccine. Sequencing was performed on PBMCs from blood, taken more than 4 days after vaccination. The chain combines TRBV4-2 with TRBJ2-1; 8 bases fit TRBD2. The CDR3, as DNA: TGTGCCAGCAGCCAGGCCACTAGCGGATACTACAATGAGCAGTTCTTC. Encoded protein: CASSQATSGYYNEQFF.